The source of this TCR beta chain is a study of control samples from healthy donors and cancer patients. The method was immunoSEQ multiplex PCR; TCRdb's version includes in-frame clones alone and lacks a portion of them. Here the sample spans under 200,000 clones, about 94% being singletons. The clonotype originates from a man between 60 and 75 years old with colorectal cancer. The sample was PBMCs.

The CDR3 spells CASSLQPAGGNNEQFF. The DNA of the CDR3 is TGTGCCAGCAGCTTACAGCCGGCGGGGGGGAACAATGAGCAGTTCTTC. The V and J genes are TRBV13 and TRBJ2-1; TRBD2 matches 9 bases. V shed 2 bases, J shed 5 bases, and the junction held 7 bases outside the gene matches. CDR1 is PRHDT, CDR2 FYEKMQ, per germline (reference sequence). The CDR3 spans 16 residues. Looking up the rest from reference TRBV13 and TRBJ2-1 gives the full variable domain: AAGVIQSPRHLIKEKRETATLKCYPIPRHDTVYWYQQGPGQDPQFLISFYEKMQSDKGSIPDRFSAQQFSDYHSELNMSSLELGDSALYFCASSLQPAGGNNEQFFGPGTRLTVL.